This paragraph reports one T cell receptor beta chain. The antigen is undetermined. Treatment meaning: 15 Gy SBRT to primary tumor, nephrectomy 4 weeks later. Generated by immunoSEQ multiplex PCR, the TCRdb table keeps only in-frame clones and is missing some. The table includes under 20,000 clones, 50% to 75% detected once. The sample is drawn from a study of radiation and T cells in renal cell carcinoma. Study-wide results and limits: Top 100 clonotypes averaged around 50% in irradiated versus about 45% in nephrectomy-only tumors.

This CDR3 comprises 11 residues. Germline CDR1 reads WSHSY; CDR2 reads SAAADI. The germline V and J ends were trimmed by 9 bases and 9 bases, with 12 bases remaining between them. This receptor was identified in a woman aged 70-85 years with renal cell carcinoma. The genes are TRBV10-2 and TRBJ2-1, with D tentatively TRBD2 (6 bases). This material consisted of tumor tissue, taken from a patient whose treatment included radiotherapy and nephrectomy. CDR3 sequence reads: CASSLAIEQFF. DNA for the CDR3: TGCGCCAGTTCACTAGCTATTGAGCAGTTCTTC.